This T cell receptor (beta chain) was obtained from a study of shared clonotypes between healthy human individuals. The study, taken as a whole, reports: Relative to memory subsets, naive subsets generally showed larger estimated richness. Tissue TCR repertoires likely differ from these blood-only repertoires. Generation probability values for non-shared clonotypes were lower than those for clonotypes shared by all four donors.

Source study methods: ImmunoSEQ output lacked quality scores and full-length reads, limiting matched filtering. Libraries were prepared by immunoSEQ multiplex PCR; TCRdb keeps only in-frame clonotypes and omits some of them. V and J calls and clone size are those listed in that table; D and trimming were worked out from the DNA. Of about 800,000 clones listed, around 96% are singletons. As regards this clone: No antigen is known for it.

V lost 7 bases, J lost 5 bases, and 16 bases stayed unmatched. Germline V gene lookup returns CDR1 SGHTA and CDR2 FQGNSA. The CDR3 runs to 16 residues. In the naive CD8 group, cells lacked CD45RO and were positively selected for CCR7, so terminally differentiated effector memory CD45RA+ cells were left out. This clonotype was sampled from a man in his thirties or forties in good health. Material: naive CD8+ T cells sorted from blood. The chain joins TRBV7-2 to TRBJ2-7, with 8 bases fitting TRBD1. In nucleotides, the CDR3 is TGTGCCAGCACCTGGACAGGGCCCAGAGTTCTCGACGAGCAGTACTTC. Translating it yields CASTWTGPRVLDEQYF. The variable domain in full, completed from reference TRBV7-2 and TRBJ2-7, reads GAGVSQSPSNKVTEKGKDVELRCDPISGHTALYWYRQSLGQGLEFLIYFQGNSAPDKSGLPSDRFSAERTGGSVSTLTIQRTQQEDSAVYLCASTWTGPRVLDEQYFGPGTRLTVT.